A single sample is the source of the 31 T cell receptor beta chains below, sequenced in a study of early T cells in non-severe SARS-CoV-2 infection. Using its own MiXCR run on the 5' RACE reads, TCRdb lists one record per CDR3 protein. The table records over 50,000 distinct CDR3 sequences, less than 14% of them present only once. Sequencing was done on a sample of whole blood. Source of these receptors: an adult who was a healthcare worker with PCR-confirmed SARS-CoV-2 infection or an uninfected control (not recorded which).

This clonotype was observed at least ten times. The rearrangement uses TRBV6-5 and TRBJ1-2; D gene uncertain. V was pared by 7 bases and J by 4 bases, with 13 bases between. The CDR3 is 13 amino acids. Germline V CDR1 and CDR2: MNHEY, SVGAGI. CDR3: CASTQRWVYGYTF. In nucleotides, the CDR3 is TGTGCCAGCACTCAACGCTGGGTCTATGGCTACACCTTC.

This clonotype was seen a few times. The chain combines TRBV6-2 or TRBV6-3 with TRBJ1-1; no reliable D call. The CDR3 runs to 15 residues. Deletions cut 3 bases from V and 5 bases from J, with 16 bases between. Germline V CDR1 and CDR2: MNHEY, SVGEGT. Here the CDR3 reads CASSYGQAGVTEAFF. In DNA form, the CDR3 reads TGTGCCAGCAGTTATGGGCAGGCTGGGGTTACTGAAGCTTTCTTT.

This clonotype was seen repeatedly, ten times or more. The V and J genes are TRBV11-2 and TRBJ2-3; 10 nucleotides agree with TRBD2. Trimming took 2 bases from V and 9 from J; bases not matched to a gene: 5. Germline V gene sequence: CDR1 SGHAT, CDR2 FQNNGV. The CDR3 is made up of 14 amino acids. CDR3 residues: CASSLSQLAGTQYF. In DNA form, the CDR3 reads TGTGCCAGCAGCTTAAGCCAACTAGCGGGAACGCAGTATTTT.

This clonotype showed up many times. The chain is built from TRBV7-6 and TRBJ2-5; TRBD2 matches at 9 bases. The V gene end was trimmed by 1 base and the J gene end by 2 bases; junction bases not matched to a gene: 8. CDR3 size: 17 residues. The germline V gene has CDR1 SGHVS and CDR2 FNYEAQ. CDR3 nucleotide sequence: TGTGCCAGCAGCTTAGGCCCTGCGGGGGGGCCACAAGAGACCCAGTACTTC. Amino acids: CASSLGPAGGPQETQYF.

This clonotype was counted ten times or more. The chain couples TRBV7-6 to TRBJ1-2, with TRBD1 matching over 9 bases. Per germline, CDR1 SGHVS and CDR2 FNYEAQ. The CDR3 has 14 amino acids. V gave up 2 bases and J gave up 8 bases; unmatched junction bases: 6. CDR3 in DNA: TGTGCCAGCAGCTTAAGCGCCGGGACAGGGGGCTACACCTTC. Protein: CASSLSAGTGGYTF. The whole variable domain, filled in from reference TRBV7-6 and TRBJ1-2, reads GAGVSQSPRYKVTKRGQDVALRCDPISGHVSLYWYRQALGQGPEFLTYFNYEAQQDKSGLPNDRFSAERPEGSISTLTIQRTEQRDSAMYRCASSLSAGTGGYTFGSGTRLTVV.

This clonotype was detected many times. The rearrangement uses TRBV6-4 and TRBJ1-1; 7 bases are shared with TRBD1. With 3 bases clipped from V and 3 bases from J, the junction kept 4 bases outside the gene matches. This CDR3 region has 14 residues. Germline loops: CDR1 MRHNA, CDR2 SNTAGT. The CDR3 DNA reads as TGTGCCAGCAGTGAAGAGACAGGGCACACTGAAGCTTTCTTT. This codes for CASSEETGHTEAFF.

This clonotype has at least ten counts. The rearrangement links TRBV7-3 to TRBJ2-3; the D call may be TRBD1 or TRBD2 (5 bases each). From germline, CDR1 is SGHTA and CDR2 FQGTGA. The CDR3 length is 13 residues. Trimming left V 7 bases short and J 4 bases short, with 12 bases between. The CDR3 sequence: CASTVLGADTQYF. The CDR3 DNA is TGTGCCAGCACCGTTTTGGGGGCAGATACGCAGTATTTT. The full variable domain, its missing parts supplied by reference TRBV7-3 and TRBJ2-3, is GAGVSQTPSNKVTEKGKYVELRCDPISGHTALYWYRQSLGQGPEFLIYFQGTGAADDSGLPNDRFFAVRPEGSVSTLKIQRTERGDSAVYLCASTVLGADTQYFGPGTRLTVL.

This clonotype was recorded at least ten times. The V and J genes are TRBV28 and TRBJ2-1, with 10 bases aligning to TRBD1. V was pared by 3 bases and J by 8 bases, with 4 bases of the junction left unmatched. The CDR3 consists of 14 residues. Germline V gene data show CDR1 as MDHEN and CDR2 as SYDVKM. The CDR3 DNA is TGTGCCAGCAGTTTGACAGGGGGCGCGTATGAGCAGTTCTTC. This translates into CASSLTGGAYEQFF.

This clonotype has a count of ten or more. The chain employs TRBV20-1 and TRBJ2-1, with a possible D match to TRBD2 (6 bases). The CDR3 is 14 amino acids. CDR1 and CDR2 from the germline V gene are DFQATT and SNEGSKA (reference sequence). The germline V and J ends were trimmed by 0 bases and 7 bases, with 13 bases remaining between them. Written as DNA, the CDR3 is TGCAGTGCTAGAGACTACGCCGCGGGGAATGAGCAGTTCTTC. Translation gives CSARDYAAGNEQFF.

This chain joins TRBV6-5 and TRBJ1-1; unclear D gene. CDR3 length: 13 amino acids. The germline V gene has CDR1 MNHEY and CDR2 SVGAGI. With 10 bases removed from V and 1 base from J, the gap between germline ends came to 13 bases. CDR3 sequence (DNA): TGTGCCACCGAGGTCCGGGGGAACACTGAAGCTTTCTTT. Amino acids: CATEVRGNTEAFF.

This clonotype was counted at least ten times. The chain has TRBV20-1 and TRBJ1-2; 7 bases align to TRBD1. Germline lookup yields CDR1 DFQATT and CDR2 SNEGSKA (reference sequence). CDR3 length equals 13 residues. Trimming took 3 bases from V and 4 from J; bases not matched to a gene: 5. The CDR3 coding sequence is TGCAGTGCTAGGGTCGGGACAGCCTATGGCTACACCTTC. This encodes CSARVGTAYGYTF.

V usage is TRBV14 and J usage is TRBJ1-3; D gene unclear. V shed 4 bases and J shed 4 bases, with 5 bases lying between them. Germline V gives CDR1 SGHDN, CDR2 FVKESK. CDR3 size: 12 residues. CDR3 amino acids: CASSRTGNTIYF. The CDR3, as DNA: TGTGCCAGCAGCCGAACAGGAAACACCATATATTTT.

Only a few counts were recorded for this clonotype. This chain joins TRBV19 and TRBJ1-5; 7 nucleotides agree with TRBD1. Germline lookup yields CDR1 LNHDA and CDR2 SQIVND (reference sequence). The CDR3 extends over 18 amino acids. With 0 bases clipped from V and 7 bases from J, the junction kept 15 bases outside the gene matches. The CDR3 protein is CASSIDLWRGQGAQPQHF. In DNA, the CDR3 is TGTGCCAGTAGTATAGATCTATGGAGGGGGCAGGGCGCCCAGCCCCAGCATTTT.

This clonotype was detected ten times or more. The chain recombines TRBV6-2 or TRBV6-3 with TRBJ1-2, with D possibly being TRBD1 (5 bases). The CDR3 is 13 residues long. Looked up from germline, CDR1 is MNHEY and CDR2 is SVGEGT. Between the trimmed V and J ends, which lost 2 bases and 4 bases, there was a span of 8 bases. In nucleotides, the CDR3 is TGTGCCAGCAGTTACACTGGGACCTATGGCTACACCTTC. This translates into CASSYTGTYGYTF.

The table lists this clonotype with many counts. The chain links TRBV10-1 to TRBJ1-1; D ambiguous. Germline loops: CDR1 WNHNN, CDR2 SYGVQD (reference sequence). The CDR3 has 13 amino acids. Trimming shortened V by 4 bases and J by 6 bases, and 12 bases separated the two germline ends. CDR3 sequence reads: CASSGGGRPEAFF. CDR3 DNA sequence: TGCGCCAGCAGTGGAGGTGGCAGGCCTGAAGCTTTCTTT.

This clonotype showed up many times. This chain links TRBV11-2 with TRBJ2-5, with 13 bases lining up with TRBD2. Looked up from germline, CDR1 is SGHAT and CDR2 is FQNNGV. Losses at the gene ends were 4 bases for V and 4 bases for J; bases not matched to a gene: 12. This CDR3 spans 18 amino acids. CDR3 in amino acids: CASSSRIKLAGGRETQYF. The DNA for the CDR3 is TGTGCCAGCAGCTCCCGCATCAAACTAGCGGGGGGGCGAGAGACCCAGTACTTC.

V usage is TRBV20-1 and J usage is TRBJ2-1; the D gene could be TRBD1 or TRBD2 (5 bases each). CDR1 and CDR2 from the germline V gene are DFQATT and SNEGSKA (reference sequence). There are 15 residues in the CDR3. The V gene lost 4 bases and the J gene lost 0 bases, with 13 bases spanning the gap. The chain's CDR3 is CSAMKGGGSYNEQFF. Written as DNA, the CDR3 is TGCAGTGCTATGAAGGGTGGGGGCTCCTACAATGAGCAGTTCTTC.

The chain links TRBV5-1 to TRBJ2-7, with 7 bases that match TRBD1. J lost 1 base, V lost 0 bases, and 1 base had no gene match. CDR1 is SGHRS and CDR2 is YFSETQ in the germline V gene. The CDR3 is 14 amino acids. The CDR3, as DNA: TGCGCCAGCAGCTTGGGACAGGGTTCCTACGAGCAGTACTTC. Protein product: CASSLGQGSYEQYF.

This clonotype appeared a few times. CDR3 in DNA: TGTGCCAGCAGCTTATACGGGGAAGAGACCCAGTACTTC. Translation: CASSLYGEETQYF. The V and J genes are TRBV13 and TRBJ2-5; a weak D match, TRBD2 (5 bases). CDR1 PRHDT and CDR2 FYEKMQ come from the germline V gene (reference sequence). Trimming cost V 2 bases and J 3 bases, with 7 bases left between them. The length of the CDR3 is 13 residues.

As concerns this clonotype: A much larger clonotype is one base distant, so this may be a read error. The chain carries TRBV6-4 and TRBJ2-2; D gene unclear. CDR1 and CDR2 from the germline V gene are MRHNA and SNTAGT. The CDR3 is 14 amino acids. The CDR3, as DNA: TGTGCCAGCAGTGAGGGCAGCGACACCAGGGAGCTGTTTTTT. This translates into CASSEGSDTRELFF.

A few counts support this clonotype. The chain uses TRBV2 and TRBJ2-7; 9 nucleotides line up with TRBD2. The CDR3 totals 14 residues. The ends lost 11 bases at V and 3 bases at J; junction bases unmatched: 11. CDR1 is SNHLY and CDR2 is FYNNEI in the germline V gene. The DNA of the CDR3 is TGTGCCGGGGGGGCTAGCGGGGCCTTCTACGAGCAGTACTTC. It encodes CAGGASGAFYEQYF.

The V and J genes are TRBV6-1 and TRBJ1-2; no firm D call. The V end lost 4 bases, the J end lost 8 bases, and 11 bases lay between the germline ends. The CDR3 is 12 residues long. Germline V gives CDR1 MNHNS, CDR2 SASEGT. CDR3 loop: CASSVGERGYTF. CDR3 sequence (DNA): TGTGCCAGCAGTGTAGGAGAGCGCGGCTACACCTTC.

This clonotype was counted a few times. This sequence joins TRBV20-1 and TRBJ2-3; 7 bases are a match to TRBD2. Germline loops: CDR1 DFQATT, CDR2 SNEGSKA (reference sequence). The CDR3 has 13 amino acids. V shed 5 bases, J shed 6 bases, and the junction held 8 bases outside the gene matches. CDR3 nucleotide sequence: TGCAGTGCTGGGAGGGACCCCCCGGATACGCAGTATTTT. It translates to CSAGRDPPDTQYF.

This clonotype was detected many times. The chain links TRBV7-9 to TRBJ2-5; D uncertain. This CDR3 spans 12 amino acids. Germline V CDR1 and CDR2: SEHNR, FQNEAQ (reference sequence). V shed 3 bases and J shed 0 bases, with 2 bases lying between them. The DNA for the CDR3 is TGTGCCAGCAGCTTCCACCAAGAGACCCAGTACTTC. This sequence encodes CASSFHQETQYF.

The rearrangement uses TRBV21-1 and TRBJ1-2; no check of the table's D call, TRBD1, against the DNA was made. TRBV21-1 is noted as a pseudogene. The CDR3 sequence is 15 residues long. This CDR3 reads CASSKVTGKRDGYTF. Here the CDR3 DNA reads TGTGCCAGCAGCAAGGTGACAGGGAAGAGGGATGGCTACACCTTC.

There are many counts of this clonotype. V and J are TRBV5-4 and TRBJ1-1; D uncertain. V lost 2 bases to trimming and J lost 1 base, with 9 bases between them. The germline gives CDR1 SGHNT, CDR2 YYREEE (reference sequence). This CDR3 spans 14 amino acids. The CDR3 DNA reads TGTGCCAGCAGCTTTCTCACATGGAACACTGAAGCTTTCTTT. It specifies CASSFLTWNTEAFF.

This clonotype was counted only a few times. The V gene is TRBV7-2, the J gene TRBJ1-1, with D possibly TRBD1 on 6 matching bases. CDR3 size: 12 residues. Germline V gene lookup returns CDR1 SGHTA and CDR2 FQGNSA. V was clipped by 3 bases and J by 7 bases, with 9 bases between them. CDR3 in DNA: TGTGCCAGCAGCTTGGACAGTTTTGAAGCTTTCTTT. Its protein product is CASSLDSFEAFF. Variable domain in full (rest from reference TRBV7-2 and TRBJ1-1): GAGVSQSPSNKVTEKGKDVELRCDPISGHTALYWYRQSLGQGLEFLIYFQGNSAPDKSGLPSDRFSAERTGGSVSTLTIQRTQQEDSAVYLCASSLDSFEAFFGQGTRLTVV.

The chain carries TRBV7-2 and TRBJ2-3; the match to TRBD2 covers 12 bases. The trim removed 3 bases at V and 6 bases at J, leaving 1 base unmatched. The germline CDR1 and CDR2 sequences are SGHTA and FQGNSA. The CDR3 covers 14 residues. DNA for the CDR3: TGTGCCAGCAGCTTTACTAGCGGGGGGGATACGCAGTATTTT. It specifies CASSFTSGGDTQYF. Together with reference TRBV7-2 and TRBJ2-3, the CDR3 gives the full variable domain: GAGVSQSPSNKVTEKGKDVELRCDPISGHTALYWYRQSLGQGLEFLIYFQGNSAPDKSGLPSDRFSAERTGGSVSTLTIQRTQQEDSAVYLCASSFTSGGDTQYFGPGTRLTVL.

This clonotype was seen more than once but under ten times. The V and J genes are TRBV5-4 and TRBJ1-1, with 7 bases lining up with TRBD1. The CDR3 sequence is 16 residues long. The J segment lost 3 bases and the V segment lost 2 bases, leaving 10 bases of the junction unmatched. Germline CDR1 is SGHNT and CDR2 is YYREEE (reference sequence). The CDR3: CASSLSGGARDTEAFF. The CDR3 nucleotides read TGTGCCAGCAGCTTATCAGGGGGGGCCAGGGACACTGAAGCTTTCTTT.

This clonotype was counted many times. The chain has TRBV6-1 and TRBJ1-3; D might be TRBD1 (5 bases). Trimming shortened V by 5 bases and J by 4 bases, and 12 bases separated the two germline ends. The CDR3 consists of 14 residues. Germline values: CDR1 MNHNS, CDR2 SASEGT. CDR3 loop: CASSSGTAGNTIYF. The DNA of the CDR3 is TGTGCCAGCAGTTCCGGGACGGCAGGAAACACCATATATTTT.

The chain couples TRBV15 to TRBJ2-7; D not resolved. CDR3 size: 15 residues. Germline-derived CDR1 and CDR2 are LNHNV and YYDKDF (reference sequence). V lost 3 bases, J lost 3 bases, and 15 bases lay in between. The CDR3 spells CATSREQRGYYEQYF. In DNA, the CDR3 is TGTGCCACCAGCAGGGAACAGCGCGGCTACTACGAGCAGTACTTC. The entire variable domain, with the rest obtained from reference TRBV15 and TRBJ2-7, is as follows: DAMVIQNPRYQVTQFGKPVTLSCSQTLNHNVMYWYQQKSSQAPKLLFHYYDKDFNNEADTPDNFQSRRPNTSFCFLDIRSPGLGDTAMYLCATSREQRGYYEQYFGPGTRLTVT.